This is a list of T cell receptor beta chains from one sample in a study of T cells in Graves' hyperthyroidism and ophthalmopathy. TCRdb reanalysed the multiplex PCR reads using MiXCR and keeps one entry per CDR3 protein. The sample yields around 350,000 distinct CDR3 sequences, 15% to 20% seen once. The source material was blood. The receptors stem from a woman between 18 and 29 years old with Graves' hyperthyroidism. Each CDR3 is given with its conserved first and last residue. D genes are given only for firm matches. The size field is filled for only some rows; it gives once, few, many or a size class.

clone_size cdr3_length j_call d_call v_call cdr3_nt cdr3_aa
many 15 TRBJ1-1 TRBD1 TRBV5-1 TGCGCCAGCAGCTCACTTACAGGGGGCGGCACTGAAGCTTTCTTT CASSSLTGGGTEAFF
many 15 TRBJ2-7 . TRBV20-1 TGCAGTGCTAGTGACCTGACAGGCAGCAGCCACGAGCAGTACTTC CSASDLTGSSHEQYF
many 15 TRBJ2-3 . TRBV6-1 TGTGCCAGCAGTCCCGGGCGCACGAGGGCAGATACGCAGTATTTT CASSPGRTRADTQYF
many 15 TRBJ1-6 . TRBV20-1 TGCAGTGCTAGACCACAGGGTTTCTCCTATTCACCCCTCCACTTT CSARPQGFSYSPLHF
few 14 TRBJ2-2 . TRBV6-4 TGTGCCAGCAGCCGGAAAGTAGAGGCCGGGGAGCTGTTTTTT CASSRKVEAGELFF
. 13 TRBJ1-3 . TRBV19 TGTGCCAGTAGTTCGGGGACATGGAACACCATATATTTT CASSSGTWNTIYF
many 13 TRBJ1-1 . TRBV12-3/TRBV12-4 TGTGCCAGCAGTTTATCAGAGGGACCTGAAGCTTTCTTT CASSLSEGPEAFF
many 16 TRBJ2-2 . TRBV9 TGTGCCAGCAGCGACGCGGGGGCCGCGAACACCGGGGAGCTGTTTTTT CASSDAGAANTGELFF
many 18 TRBJ2-5 TRBD2 TRBV11-2 TGTGCCAGCAGCTTAACCGGGACTAGCGGGACACTCCAAGAGACCCAGTACTTC CASSLTGTSGTLQETQYF
many 16 TRBJ1-1 . TRBV5-1 TGCGCCAGCAGCATGGAGGGCCGAGTCATGAACACTGAAGCTTTCTTT CASSMEGRVMNTEAFF
many 15 TRBJ2-5 TRBD1 TRBV12-3/TRBV12-4 TGTGCCAGCAGAAACCGGGACAGGGGATTAGAGACCCAGTACTTC CASRNRDRGLETQYF
many 14 TRBJ1-2 . TRBV6-1 TGTGCCAGCAGTGAATTCGGGAATCAGGGTGGCTACACCTTC CASSEFGNQGGYTF
many 12 TRBJ1-5 . TRBV6-5 TGTGCCAGCAGCAAAATGGGTCAGCCCCAGCATTTT CASSKMGQPQHF
many 14 TRBJ2-5 . TRBV30 TGTGCCTGGAGTGTACCGAGATCCCCAGAGACCCAGTACTTC CAWSVPRSPETQYF
few 12 TRBJ1-2 . TRBV6-2/TRBV6-3 TGTGCCAGCAGCGACAGCGGGCGCGGCTACACCTTC CASSDSGRGYTF
many 14 TRBJ1-1 . TRBV4-2 TGTGCCAGCAGCCAAGTGGGGCCTGACAATGAAGCTTTCTTT CASSQVGPDNEAFF
many 15 TRBJ1-3 . TRBV7-2 TGTGCCAGCAGCACCACAGGTTACTCTGGAAACACCATATATTTT CASSTTGYSGNTIYF
many 14 TRBJ1-2 . TRBV27 TGTGCCAGCAGTTTCCGGGGTGGTAACTATGGCTACACCTTC CASSFRGGNYGYTF
many 12 TRBJ2-7 . TRBV5-6 TGTGCCAGCAGCTTGGGGGGGTTCGAGCAGTACTTC CASSLGGFEQYF
many 15 TRBJ2-7 . TRBV5-1 TGCGCCAGCAGCCTACGGACCGATAGCTCCTACGAGCAGTACTTC CASSLRTDSSYEQYF
. 14 TRBJ1-1 TRBD1 TRBV7-3 TGTGCCAGCAGCCAGGGGACAGGGAGTACTGAAGCTTTCTTT CASSQGTGSTEAFF
many 16 TRBJ1-5 TRBD1 TRBV12-3/TRBV12-4 TGTGCCAGCAGTTTCGGGACAGTTTCAGGCAATCTGCCCCAGCATTTT CASSFGTVSGNLPQHF
many 14 TRBJ1-1 . TRBV7-3 TGTGCCAGCAGCCCCCTGCATGGGAACACTGAAGCTTTCTTT CASSPLHGNTEAFF
few 14 TRBJ1-5 TRBD1 TRBV10-3 TGTGCCATCAGTGAGGACAGGGGCGGGCAGCCCCAGCATTTT CAISEDRGGQPQHF
many 14 TRBJ2-5 TRBD2 TRBV20-1 TGCAGTGCTATCCTCGGGGGGGCCTTGGAGACCCAGTACTTC CSAILGGALETQYF
. 14 TRBJ1-6 . TRBV19 TGTGCCAGTAGTGACAGGCCCTATAATTCACCCCTCCACTTT CASSDRPYNSPLHF
many 16 TRBJ1-1 TRBD1 TRBV11-1 TGTGCCAGCAGCTTAGTCGGGACAGGGCTAGCCACTGAAGCTTTCTTT CASSLVGTGLATEAFF
many 15 TRBJ1-3 . TRBV5-1 TGCGCCAGCAGCTTGGACGGGATTCCTGGAAACACCATATATTTT CASSLDGIPGNTIYF
many 15 TRBJ1-3 TRBD1 TRBV2 TGTGCCAGCACCAGGGACAGCGACTCTGGAAACACCATATATTTT CASTRDSDSGNTIYF
many 17 TRBJ1-5 . TRBV6-1 TGTGCCAGCAGTGCTAATTACGGCAGGTTACAGTGGCAGCCCCAGCATTTT CASSANYGRLQWQPQHF
many 14 TRBJ2-5 TRBD1 TRBV27 TGTGCCAGCAGGCCCGGGACAGGGGACGAGACCCAGTACTTC CASRPGTGDETQYF
. 14 TRBJ1-1 . TRBV6-2/TRBV6-3 TGTGCCACCAAAATTGGGGCTAGGAACACTGAAGCTTTCTTT CATKIGARNTEAFF
many 15 TRBJ2-7 . TRBV6-1 TGTGCCAGCAGTGAAAGCCTGGGGAGCTCCTACGAGCAGTACTTC CASSESLGSSYEQYF
many 15 TRBJ2-7 . TRBV27 TGTGCCAGCAGTACACCCAGGACGGATATCTACGAGCAGTACTTC CASSTPRTDIYEQYF
many 13 TRBJ1-5 . TRBV20-1 TGCAGTGCTAGAGACCAGAATAATCAGCCCCAGCATTTT CSARDQNNQPQHF
many 15 TRBJ1-1 . TRBV27 TGTGCCAGCAGTTTGCGCAGGGAGATGGGCACTGAAGCTTTCTTT CASSLRREMGTEAFF
many 14 TRBJ1-1 . TRBV6-5 TGTGCCAGCAAACGAATCCAGGGTTTGACTGAAGCTTTCTTT CASKRIQGLTEAFF
many 11 TRBJ2-7 . TRBV6-1 TGTGCCAGCAGGGGGGACTACGAGCAGTACTTC CASRGDYEQYF
many 15 TRBJ2-7 TRBD1 TRBV12-3/TRBV12-4 TGTGCCAGCAGTCAACTTGGACAGGTTTATCACGAGCAGTACTTC CASSQLGQVYHEQYF